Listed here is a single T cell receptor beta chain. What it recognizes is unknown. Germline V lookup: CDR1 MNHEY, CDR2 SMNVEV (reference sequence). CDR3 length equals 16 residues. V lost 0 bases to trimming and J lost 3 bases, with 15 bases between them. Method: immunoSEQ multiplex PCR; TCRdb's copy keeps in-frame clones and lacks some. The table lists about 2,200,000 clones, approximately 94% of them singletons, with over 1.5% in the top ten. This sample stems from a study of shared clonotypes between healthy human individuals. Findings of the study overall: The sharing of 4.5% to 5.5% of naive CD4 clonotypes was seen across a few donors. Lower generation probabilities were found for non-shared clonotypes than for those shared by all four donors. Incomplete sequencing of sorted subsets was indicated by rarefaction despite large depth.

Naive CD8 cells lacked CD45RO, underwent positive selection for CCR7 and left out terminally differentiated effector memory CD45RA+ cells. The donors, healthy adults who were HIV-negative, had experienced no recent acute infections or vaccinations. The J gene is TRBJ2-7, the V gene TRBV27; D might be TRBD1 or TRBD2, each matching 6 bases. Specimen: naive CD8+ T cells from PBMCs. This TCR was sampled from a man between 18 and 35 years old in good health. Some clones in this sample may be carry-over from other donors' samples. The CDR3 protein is CASSLSGGDFDYEQYF. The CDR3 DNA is TGTGCCAGCAGTTTATCGGGGGGCGATTTTGACTACGAGCAGTACTTC.